This TCR beta chain comes out of a study of blood T cell repertoires in COVID-19. On the study more broadly: T cells, B-cell-depleted T cells, or PBMCs supplied cDNA or gDNA.

Clones were sequenced by immunoSEQ multiplex PCR, and TCRdb holds only the in-frame ones, with some missing. Of about 100,000 clones in the sample, 75% to 90% were seen once. The germline gives CDR1 SGHRS, CDR2 YFSETQ. The V gene end was trimmed by 4 bases and the J gene end by 4 bases; junction bases not matched to a gene: 6. This CDR3 has 14 residues. Sequences were obtained from peripheral blood. The sequence came from a man in his sixties with acute or convalescent COVID-19. The chain has TRBV5-1 and TRBJ1-2; the match to TRBD1 covers 8 bases. CDR3 sequence (DNA): TGCGCCAGCAGCCGCGGGACAGGAACCTATGGCTACACCTTC. Translated: CASSRGTGTYGYTF.